The 30 T cell receptor beta chains below come from one sample, sequenced in a study of PD-1 blockade in classical Hodgkin lymphoma. All patients experienced relapse after autologous stem cell transplantation, and brentuximab vedotin exposure was variable. The data were produced by immunoSEQ multiplex PCR, yet TCRdb's version contains in-frame clones alone and is incomplete. The sample consists of about 17,000 clones, around three fifths of them appearing once. The material sequenced was peripheral blood mononuclear cells (PBMCs), taken before the second cycle of nivolumab. The receptor source for this set is a human donor with classical Hodgkin lymphoma.

This sequence joins TRBV29-1 and TRBJ2-3; TRBD2 matches 7 bases. Germline V lookup: CDR1 SQVTM, CDR2 ANQGSEA. The V segment lost 7 bases and the J segment 3 bases; nucleotides outside the gene matches: 13. This CDR3 comprises 15 residues. The CDR3 bases are TGCAGCGCTCTCGGCCAGGGAGGGAGGACAGATACGCAGTATTTT. Translating it yields CSALGQGGRTDTQYF.

For the CDR3, the DNA is TGTGCCAGCAGTCGCGGGACTAGCTCCTACAATGAGCAGTTCTTC. The encoded protein is CASSRGTSSYNEQFF. This chain links TRBV27 with TRBJ2-1, with TRBD2 matching over 8 bases. CDR1 is MNHEY and CDR2 is SMNVEV in the germline V gene (reference sequence). The length of the CDR3 is 15 residues. V was pared by 5 bases and J by 0 bases, with 3 bases of the junction left unmatched.

The chain recombines TRBV19 with TRBJ2-7, with no clear D. CDR1 is LNHDA and CDR2 is SQIVND in the germline V gene (reference sequence). The CDR3 loop spans 13 amino acids. Trimming cost V 1 base and J 3 bases, with 7 bases left between them. In DNA, the CDR3 is TGTGCCAGTAGTATAGCCAGTAGCTACGAGCAGTACTTC. Its translation is CASSIASSYEQYF.

The chain carries TRBV7-6 and TRBJ2-2; no clear D. CDR3 length equals 14 residues. V was trimmed by 0 bases and J by 5 bases, leaving 7 bases between them. Germline CDR1 is SGHVS and CDR2 is FNYEAQ. The CDR3 region is CASSLAGRTGELFF. The DNA of the CDR3 is TGTGCCAGCAGCTTAGCAGGCAGGACCGGGGAGCTGTTTTTT.

By proportion, this clone is medium-sized (0.01 to 0.1%). This chain links TRBV7-9 with TRBJ1-5, with D maybe TRBD1 (5 bases). Trimming took off 5 bases at V and 5 bases at J, with 16 bases between the two ends. Germline lookup yields CDR1 SEHNR and CDR2 FQNEAQ (reference sequence). The CDR3 totals 15 residues. The DNA for the CDR3 is TGTGCCAGCAGCCCCACAGTCGCGGGGGATCAGCCCCAGCATTTT. Protein product: CASSPTVAGDQPQHF. Full variable domain (missing parts from reference TRBV7-9 and TRBJ1-5): DTGVSQNPRHKITKRGQNVTFRCDPISEHNRLYWYRQTLGQGPEFLTYFQNEAQLEKSRLLSDRFSAERPKGSFSTLEIQRTEQGDSAMYLCASSPTVAGDQPQHFGDGTRLSIL.

The chain is built from TRBV6-5 and TRBJ1-2, with 7 bases matching TRBD1. Germline CDR1 and CDR2: MNHEY and SVGAGI. The CDR3 is 14 residues long. J gave up 8 bases and V 5 bases, and 11 bases lay outside the gene matches. CDR3 residues: CASSGRQGHYGYTF. For the CDR3, the DNA is TGTGCCAGCAGTGGCCGACAGGGACATTACGGCTACACCTTC.

This chain joins TRBV27 and TRBJ2-7; TRBD2 agrees at 10 bases. The trim removed 2 bases at V and 4 bases at J, leaving 2 bases unmatched. Per germline, CDR1 MNHEY and CDR2 SMNVEV (reference sequence). CDR3 length: 14 amino acids. For the CDR3, the DNA is TGTGCCAGCAGTTTACTAGCGGGAGATTACGAGCAGTACTTC. It is translated as CASSLLAGDYEQYF.

The chain links TRBV7-9 to TRBJ2-1; no clear D. V lost 1 base and J 0 bases, leaving 4 bases between the germline ends. CDR3 length: 14 amino acids. Germline CDR1 SEHNR, CDR2 FQNEAQ (reference sequence). The CDR3 DNA reads TGTGCCAGCAGCTTAGAGAGCTCCTACAATGAGCAGTTCTTC. Translation gives CASSLESSYNEQFF. Combining the CDR3 with reference TRBV7-9 and TRBJ2-1 gives the whole variable domain DTGVSQNPRHKITKRGQNVTFRCDPISEHNRLYWYRQTLGQGPEFLTYFQNEAQLEKSRLLSDRFSAERPKGSFSTLEIQRTEQGDSAMYLCASSLESSYNEQFFGPGTRLTVL.

The V call is TRBV18, the J call TRBJ2-1; the D is unclear. The V end lost 3 bases, the J end lost 6 bases, and 12 bases lay between the germline ends. In germline, CDR1 is KGHSH, CDR2 LQKENI. This CDR3 contains 14 residues. The CDR3 region is CASSPEPSPNEQFF. The CDR3 nucleotides read TGTGCCAGCTCACCTGAACCCAGCCCCAATGAGCAGTTCTTC.

The chain recombines TRBV5-1 with TRBJ2-2; TRBD1 agrees at 8 bases. The CDR3 extends over 14 amino acids. V shed 4 bases and J 7 bases; nucleotides not matched to a gene: 6. The germline V gene encodes CDR1 SGHRS and CDR2 YFSETQ. The CDR3 DNA reads as TGCGCCAGCAGCCTCCGGACAGGGTTCGGGGAGCTGTTTTTT. Translated: CASSLRTGFGELFF.

The V call is TRBV4-1, the J call TRBJ2-1; 8 bases line up with TRBD2. Germline trimming cut 3 bases from V and 0 bases from J; bases unmatched to any gene: 7. This CDR3 comprises 17 residues. Germline assignment: CDR1 MGHRA and CDR2 YSYEKL. The CDR3 DNA reads TGCGCCAGCAGCCAGCCCATAGCGGGAAGCTCCTACAATGAGCAGTTCTTC. Encoded protein: CASSQPIAGSSYNEQFF.

V gene TRBV5-1 combines with J gene TRBJ2-1; 9 nucleotides match TRBD2. V was pared by 4 bases and J by 0 bases, with 8 bases of the junction left unmatched. The germline V gene has CDR1 SGHRS and CDR2 YFSETQ. This CDR3 contains 17 residues. This CDR3 reads CASSPSGRLSSYNEQFF. The CDR3 nucleotides are TGCGCCAGCAGCCCGAGCGGGAGGTTAAGCTCCTACAATGAGCAGTTCTTC.

The rearrangement joins TRBV5-1 to TRBJ2-7; no reliable D call. V gave up 0 bases and J gave up 0 bases, with 4 bases separating them. The CDR3 is 13 amino acids. Germline assignment: CDR1 SGHRS and CDR2 YFSETQ. The CDR3 coding sequence is TGCGCCAGCAGCTTGGAGTCCTCCTACGAGCAGTACTTC. It translates to CASSLESSYEQYF.

This sequence joins TRBV9 and TRBJ2-1; TRBD2 agrees at 7 bases. Per the germline V gene, CDR1 is SGDLS and CDR2 is YYNGEE. The V gene end was trimmed by 0 bases and the J gene end by 2 bases; junction bases not matched to a gene: 11. The length of the CDR3 is 18 residues. CDR3 nucleotides: TGTGCCAGCAGCGTAGAGAATCAGGGCCTAGCGGCCTACAATGAGCAGTTCTTC. Translating it yields CASSVENQGLAAYNEQFF.

V usage is TRBV14 and J usage is TRBJ2-1; TRBD1 is a possible D gene (7 bases). V lost 0 bases to trimming and J lost 5 bases, with 14 bases between them. The CDR3 sequence is 16 residues long. The V gene's germline CDR1 is SGHDN and CDR2 FVKESK. The CDR3 is CASSQERGRDNNEQFF. The CDR3 DNA reads as TGTGCCAGCAGCCAAGAAAGGGGGCGGGATAACAATGAGCAGTTCTTC. The full variable domain, with the rest looked up from reference TRBV14 and TRBJ2-1, is EAGVTQFPSHSVIEKGQTVTLRCDPISGHDNLYWYRRVMGKEIKFLLHFVKESKQDESGMPNNRFLAERTGGTYSTLKVQPAELEDSGVYFCASSQERGRDNNEQFFGPGTRLTVL.

The count of this clone is one. Given a much more abundant clone one base away, this may be a read error. This chain uses TRBV19 with TRBJ2-1; 9 nucleotides line up with TRBD2. The germline CDR1 and CDR2 sequences are LNHDA and SQIVND (reference sequence). This CDR3 has 15 residues. The CDR3: CVSTTPREGLFEQFF. DNA for the CDR3: TGTGTCAGTACTACACCGCGGGAGGGCCTTTTTGAGCAGTTCTTC.

CDR3 region: CSVEFGLLAGPTGELFF. In nucleotides, the CDR3 is TGCAGCGTTGAATTTGGGCTCCTAGCGGGACCCACCGGGGAGCTGTTTTTT. The chain has TRBV29-1 and TRBJ2-2; 9 bases match TRBD2. Germline CDR1 is SQVTM and CDR2 is ANQGSEA. The CDR3 spans 17 residues. V shed 2 bases, J shed 4 bases, and the junction held 11 bases outside the gene matches.

This clone ranks as medium-sized. The chain links TRBV6-5 to TRBJ2-7; 9 nucleotides line up with TRBD1. The CDR3 totals 15 residues. With 6 bases clipped from V and 3 bases from J, the junction kept 9 bases outside the gene matches. The germline V gene has CDR1 MNHEY and CDR2 SVGAGI. The CDR3, as DNA: TGTGCCAGCAGACCTCGGGGGGACAGGGTCTACGAGCAGTACTTC. It translates to CASRPRGDRVYEQYF.

The chain has TRBV10-1 and TRBJ1-3; D uncertain. The CDR3 loop spans 14 amino acids. Trimming left V 2 bases short and J 0 bases short, with 5 bases between. Germline values: CDR1 WNHNN, CDR2 SYGVQD (reference sequence). The CDR3 loop is CASSEGSSGNTIYF. The CDR3 DNA is TGCGCCAGCAGTGAGGGGAGCTCTGGAAACACCATATATTTT.

CDR3 nucleotides: TGTGCCAGCAGTTCCCCGGCAGCGATTAATGAAAAACTGTTTTTT. Translating gives CASSSPAAINEKLFF. V gene TRBV2 combines with J gene TRBJ1-4; unclear D gene. Germline CDR1 SNHLY, CDR2 FYNNEI. CDR3 size: 15 residues. V lost 5 bases to trimming and J lost 4 bases, with 14 bases between them. Drawing the rest from reference TRBV2 and TRBJ1-4, the complete variable domain is EPEVTQTPSHQVTQMGQEVILRCVPISNHLYFYWYRQILGQKVEFLVSFYNNEISEKSEIFDDQFSVERPDGSNFTLKIRSTKLEDSAMYFCASSSPAAINEKLFFGSGTQLSVL.

The V gene is TRBV7-3, the J gene TRBJ2-2; TRBD1 is a possible D gene (6 bases). V lost 0 bases to trimming and J lost 7 bases, with 9 bases between them. Per the germline V gene, CDR1 is SGHTA and CDR2 is FQGTGA. The CDR3 contains 14 residues. CDR3 DNA sequence: TGTGCCAGCAGCTTAACGAGGGGGATCGGGGAGCTGTTTTTT. Translating gives CASSLTRGIGELFF.

V usage is TRBV5-8 and J usage is TRBJ2-1; unclear D gene. V was clipped by 1 base and J by 0 bases, with 11 bases between them. This CDR3 spans 16 amino acids. Germline V gene sequence: CDR1 SGHTS, CDR2 YDEGEE. CDR3 loop: CASSLYGESSYNEQFF. The CDR3 bases are TGTGCCAGCAGCTTGTATGGGGAAAGCTCCTACAATGAGCAGTTCTTC.

The V gene is TRBV7-8, the J gene TRBJ2-1; 11 bases align to TRBD2. The CDR3 covers 15 residues. V lost 1 base to trimming and J lost 6 bases; unmatched junction nucleotides: 2. The germline V gene has CDR1 SGHVS and CDR2 FQNEAQ. This CDR3 is CASSLDSGRANEQFF. The CDR3 DNA follows: TGTGCCAGCAGCTTAGATAGCGGGAGGGCCAATGAGCAGTTCTTC. Drawing the rest from reference TRBV7-8 and TRBJ2-1, the complete variable domain is GAGVSQSPRYKVAKRGQDVALRCDPISGHVSLFWYQQALGQGPEFLTYFQNEAQLDKSGLPSDRFFAERPEGSVSTLKIQRTQQEDSAVYLCASSLDSGRANEQFFGPGTRLTVL.

The chain couples TRBV7-3 to TRBJ2-3; 7 nucleotides line up with TRBD2. Germline V CDR1 and CDR2: SGHTA, FQGTGA. The V and J ends lost 2 bases and 2 bases, in that order; junction bases with no gene match: 1. The CDR3 has 14 amino acids. In nucleotides, the CDR3 is TGTGCCAGCAGCTTAGCGGGAGTCACAGATACGCAGTATTTT. Its protein is CASSLAGVTDTQYF.

This clone appeared a few times. This chain links TRBV7-9 with TRBJ2-7, with 9 bases fitting TRBD1. V lost 4 bases, J lost 3 bases, and 7 bases stayed unmatched. CDR1 is SEHNR, CDR2 FQNEAQ, per germline (reference sequence). The CDR3 has 15 residues. CDR3 coding DNA: TGTGCCAGCAGCTACCCACAGGGGGCTGTCTACGAGCAGTACTTC. Translation gives CASSYPQGAVYEQYF.

The genes are TRBV29-1 and TRBJ2-2; D gene ambiguous. This CDR3 spans 14 amino acids. Looked up from germline, CDR1 is SQVTM and CDR2 is ANQGSEA. V was trimmed by 4 bases and J by 6 bases, leaving 15 bases between them. CDR3: CSVVALGFAGELFF. Here the CDR3 DNA reads TGCAGCGTTGTTGCTTTGGGTTTTGCCGGGGAGCTGTTTTTT.

By proportion, this clone is medium-sized. CDR3 sequence: CASSLGVGEGYEQYF. DNA of the CDR3: TGTGCCAGCAGCTTAGGTGTAGGGGAGGGCTACGAGCAGTACTTC. The J gene is TRBJ2-7, the V gene TRBV11-2; 7 nucleotides match TRBD2. Germline CDR1 and CDR2: SGHAT and FQNNGV. This CDR3 has 15 amino acids. V was clipped by 1 base and J by 3 bases; unmatched bases: 6.

The chain recombines TRBV27 with TRBJ1-1, with D tentatively TRBD1 (6 bases). CDR1 is MNHEY, CDR2 SMNVEV, per germline (reference sequence). V lost 4 bases, J lost 4 bases, and 10 bases lay in between. CDR3 length: 13 amino acids. CDR3 amino acids: CASSSQGFTEAFF. The CDR3 bases are TGTGCCAGCAGTTCCCAGGGGTTCACTGAAGCTTTCTTT.

This chain joins TRBV7-9 and TRBJ1-2, with D uncertain. Trimming cost V 3 bases and J 4 bases, with 21 bases left between them. The germline V gene encodes CDR1 SEHNR and CDR2 FQNEAQ (reference sequence). The CDR3 covers 17 residues. CDR3: CASSFSHEVRSSYGYTF. As DNA, the CDR3 is TGTGCCAGCAGCTTTTCTCATGAGGTCCGTTCATCCTATGGCTACACCTTC.

This clone has only a few counts. V and J are TRBV30 and TRBJ2-7; TRBD2 matches 11 bases. Unmatched junction bases numbered 13, after V lost 3 bases and J lost 0 bases. From germline, CDR1 is GTSNPN and CDR2 SVGIG (reference sequence). CDR3 length equals 18 residues. As DNA, the CDR3 is TGTGCCTGGAGGGCCCCCCGGGTAGCGGGAGGGTCCTCCTACGAGCAGTACTTC. Translated, it gives CAWRAPRVAGGSSYEQYF.